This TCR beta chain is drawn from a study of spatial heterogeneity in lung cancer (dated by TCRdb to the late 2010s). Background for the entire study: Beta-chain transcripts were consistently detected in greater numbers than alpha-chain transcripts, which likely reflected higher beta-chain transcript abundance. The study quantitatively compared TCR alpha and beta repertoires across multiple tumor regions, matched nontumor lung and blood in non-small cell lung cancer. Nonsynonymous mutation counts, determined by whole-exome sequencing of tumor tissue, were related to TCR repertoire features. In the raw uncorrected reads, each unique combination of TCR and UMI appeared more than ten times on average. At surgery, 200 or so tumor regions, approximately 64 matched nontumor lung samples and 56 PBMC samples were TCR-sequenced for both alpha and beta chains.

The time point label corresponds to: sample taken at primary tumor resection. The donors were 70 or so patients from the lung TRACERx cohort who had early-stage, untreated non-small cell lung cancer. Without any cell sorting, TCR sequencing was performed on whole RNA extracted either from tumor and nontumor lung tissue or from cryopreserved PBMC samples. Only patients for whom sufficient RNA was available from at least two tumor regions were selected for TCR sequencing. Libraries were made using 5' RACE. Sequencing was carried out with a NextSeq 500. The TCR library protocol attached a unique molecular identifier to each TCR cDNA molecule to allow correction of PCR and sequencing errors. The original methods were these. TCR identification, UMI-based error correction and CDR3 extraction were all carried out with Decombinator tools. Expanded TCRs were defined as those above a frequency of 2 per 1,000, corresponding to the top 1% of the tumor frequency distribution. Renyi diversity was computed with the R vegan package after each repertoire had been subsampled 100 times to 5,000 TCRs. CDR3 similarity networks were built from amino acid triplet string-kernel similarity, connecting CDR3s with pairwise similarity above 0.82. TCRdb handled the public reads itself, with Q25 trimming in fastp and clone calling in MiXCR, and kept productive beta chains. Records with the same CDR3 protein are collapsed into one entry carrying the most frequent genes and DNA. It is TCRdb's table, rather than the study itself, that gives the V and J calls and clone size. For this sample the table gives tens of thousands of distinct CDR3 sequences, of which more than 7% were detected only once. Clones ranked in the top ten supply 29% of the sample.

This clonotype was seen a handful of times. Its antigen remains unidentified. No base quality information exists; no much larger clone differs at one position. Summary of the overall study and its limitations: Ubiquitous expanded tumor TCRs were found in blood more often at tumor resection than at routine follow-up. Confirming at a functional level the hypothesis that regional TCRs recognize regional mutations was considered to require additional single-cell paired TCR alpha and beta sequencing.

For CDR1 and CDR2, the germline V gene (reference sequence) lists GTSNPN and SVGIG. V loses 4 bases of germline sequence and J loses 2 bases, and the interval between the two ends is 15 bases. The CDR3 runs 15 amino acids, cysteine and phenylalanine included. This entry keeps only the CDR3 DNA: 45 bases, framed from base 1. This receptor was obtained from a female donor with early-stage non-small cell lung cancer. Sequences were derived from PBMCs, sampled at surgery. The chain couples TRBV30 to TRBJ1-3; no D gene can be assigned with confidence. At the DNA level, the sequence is TGTGCCTGGAACGAAGGGATTGCTGCTGGAAACACCATATATTTT. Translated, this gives CAWNEGIAAGNTIYF.